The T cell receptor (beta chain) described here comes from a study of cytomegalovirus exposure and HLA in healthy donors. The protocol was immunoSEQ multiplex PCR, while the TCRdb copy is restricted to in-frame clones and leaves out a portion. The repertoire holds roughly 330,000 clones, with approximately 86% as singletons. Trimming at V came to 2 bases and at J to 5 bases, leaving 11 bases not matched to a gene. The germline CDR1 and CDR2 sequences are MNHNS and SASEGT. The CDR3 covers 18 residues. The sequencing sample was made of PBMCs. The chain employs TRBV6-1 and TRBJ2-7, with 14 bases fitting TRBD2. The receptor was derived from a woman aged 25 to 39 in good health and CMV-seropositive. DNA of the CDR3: TGTGCCAGCAGTGAACTTCGGACTAGCGGGAGGCGGGGGAACGAGCAGTACTTC. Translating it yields CASSELRTSGRRGNEQYF.